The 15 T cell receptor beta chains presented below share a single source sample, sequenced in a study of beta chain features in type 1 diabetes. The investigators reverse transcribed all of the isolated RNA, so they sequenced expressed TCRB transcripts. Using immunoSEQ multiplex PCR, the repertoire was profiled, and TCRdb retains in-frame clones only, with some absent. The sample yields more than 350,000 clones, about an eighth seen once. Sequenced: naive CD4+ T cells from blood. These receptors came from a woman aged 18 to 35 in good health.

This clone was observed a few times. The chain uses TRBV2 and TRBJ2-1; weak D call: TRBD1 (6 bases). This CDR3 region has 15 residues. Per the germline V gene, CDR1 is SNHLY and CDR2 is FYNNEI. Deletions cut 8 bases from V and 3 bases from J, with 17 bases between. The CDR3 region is CASVQGYLGYNEQFF. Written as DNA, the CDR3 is TGTGCCAGCGTACAGGGTTATTTGGGCTACAATGAGCAGTTCTTC.

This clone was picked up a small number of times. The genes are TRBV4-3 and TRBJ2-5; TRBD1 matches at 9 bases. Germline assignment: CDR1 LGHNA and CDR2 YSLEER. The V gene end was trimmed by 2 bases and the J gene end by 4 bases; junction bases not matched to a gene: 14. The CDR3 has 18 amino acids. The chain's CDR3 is CASSQNRGGRQGGETQYF. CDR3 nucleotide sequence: TGCGCCAGCAGCCAAAACCGCGGGGGCCGACAGGGGGGAGAGACCCAGTACTTC.

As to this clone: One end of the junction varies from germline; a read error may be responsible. The CDR3 reads CASSPAGGNQETQYF. The CDR3 region has the DNA TGTGCTAGCAGCCCAGCGGGAGGAAACCAAGAGACCCAGTACTTC. The chain couples TRBV7-7 to TRBJ2-5, with 9 positions matching TRBD2. The CDR3 has 15 residues. Germline CDR1 is SSHAT and CDR2 is FNYEAQ (reference sequence).

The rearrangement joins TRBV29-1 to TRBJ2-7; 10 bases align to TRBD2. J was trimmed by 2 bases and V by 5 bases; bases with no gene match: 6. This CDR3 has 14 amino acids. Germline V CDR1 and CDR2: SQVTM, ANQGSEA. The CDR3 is CSVLPSGSAYEQYF. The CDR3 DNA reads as TGCAGCGTTTTGCCTAGCGGGAGCGCCTACGAGCAGTACTTC.

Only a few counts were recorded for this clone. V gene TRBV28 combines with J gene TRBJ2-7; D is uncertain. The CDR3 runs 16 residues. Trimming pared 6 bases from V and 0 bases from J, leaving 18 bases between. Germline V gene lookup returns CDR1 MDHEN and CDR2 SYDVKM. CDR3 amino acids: CASRVQPGKASYEQYF. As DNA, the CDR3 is TGTGCCAGCAGAGTACAGCCTGGCAAGGCCTCCTACGAGCAGTACTTC.

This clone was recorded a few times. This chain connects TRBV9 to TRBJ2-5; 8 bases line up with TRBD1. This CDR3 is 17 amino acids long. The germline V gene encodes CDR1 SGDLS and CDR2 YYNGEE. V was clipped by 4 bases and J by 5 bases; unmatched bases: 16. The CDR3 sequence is CASSPISSPGGGETQYF. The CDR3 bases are TGTGCCAGCAGCCCAATAAGCTCGCCAGGGGGCGGGGAGACCCAGTACTTC.

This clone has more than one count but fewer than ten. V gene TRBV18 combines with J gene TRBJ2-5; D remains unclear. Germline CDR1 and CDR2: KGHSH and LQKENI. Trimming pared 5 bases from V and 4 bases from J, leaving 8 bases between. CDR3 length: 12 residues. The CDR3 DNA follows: TGTGCCAGCTCAGGGCACGGAGAGACCCAGTACTTC. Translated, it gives CASSGHGETQYF.

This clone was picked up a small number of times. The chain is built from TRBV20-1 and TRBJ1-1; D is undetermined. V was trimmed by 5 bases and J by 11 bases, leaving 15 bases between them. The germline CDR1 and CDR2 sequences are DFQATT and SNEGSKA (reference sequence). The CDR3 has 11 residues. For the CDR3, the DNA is TGCAGTGCTTTCCGGGGAGAATCGGCTTTCTTT. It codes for CSAFRGESAFF.

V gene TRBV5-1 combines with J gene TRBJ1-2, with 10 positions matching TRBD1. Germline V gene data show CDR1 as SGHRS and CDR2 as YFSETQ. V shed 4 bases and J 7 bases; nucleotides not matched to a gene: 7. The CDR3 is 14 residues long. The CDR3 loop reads CASSPGTGASGYTF. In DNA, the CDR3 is TGCGCCAGCAGCCCCGGGACAGGGGCGAGTGGCTACACCTTC.

CDR3 protein: CASSPSLKIATQNIQYF. The CDR3 DNA sequence: TGTGCCAGCAGCCCATCGTTAAAAATAGCGACCCAAAACATTCAGTACTTC. V and J are TRBV7-9 and TRBJ2-4, with a tentative D call TRBD2 (5 bases). The V end lost 5 bases, the J end lost 5 bases, and 22 bases lay between the germline ends. In germline, CDR1 is SEHNR, CDR2 FQNEAQ (reference sequence). The CDR3 contains 17 residues.

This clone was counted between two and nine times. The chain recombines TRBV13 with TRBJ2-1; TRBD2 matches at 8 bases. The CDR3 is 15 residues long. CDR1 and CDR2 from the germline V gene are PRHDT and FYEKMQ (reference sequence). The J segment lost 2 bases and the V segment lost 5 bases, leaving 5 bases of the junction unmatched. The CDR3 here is CASSPSGRAYNEQFF. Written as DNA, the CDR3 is TGTGCCAGCAGCCCAAGCGGGAGAGCCTACAATGAGCAGTTCTTC.

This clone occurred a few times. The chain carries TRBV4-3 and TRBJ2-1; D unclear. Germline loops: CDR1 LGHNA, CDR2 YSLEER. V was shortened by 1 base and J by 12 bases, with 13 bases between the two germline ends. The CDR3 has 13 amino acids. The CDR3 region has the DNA TGCGCCAGCAGCCAAGTACCGGCACAGTGGCAGTTCTTC. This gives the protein CASSQVPAQWQFF.

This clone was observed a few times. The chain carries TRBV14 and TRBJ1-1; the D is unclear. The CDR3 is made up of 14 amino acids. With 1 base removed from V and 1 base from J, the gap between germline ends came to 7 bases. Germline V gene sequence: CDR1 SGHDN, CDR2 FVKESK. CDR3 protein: CASSQVWGNTEAFF. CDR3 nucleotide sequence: TGTGCCAGCAGCCAAGTATGGGGGAACACTGAAGCTTTCTTT. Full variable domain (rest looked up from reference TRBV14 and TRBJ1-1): EAGVTQFPSHSVIEKGQTVTLRCDPISGHDNLYWYRRVMGKEIKFLLHFVKESKQDESGMPNNRFLAERTGGTYSTLKVQPAELEDSGVYFCASSQVWGNTEAFFGQGTRLTVV.

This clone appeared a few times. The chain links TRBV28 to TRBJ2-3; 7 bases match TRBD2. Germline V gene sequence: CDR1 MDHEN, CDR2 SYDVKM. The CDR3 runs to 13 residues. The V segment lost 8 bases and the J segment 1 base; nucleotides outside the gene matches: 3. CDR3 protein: CASQSGGTDTQYF. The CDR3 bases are TGTGCCAGCCAAAGCGGGGGCACAGATACGCAGTATTTT.

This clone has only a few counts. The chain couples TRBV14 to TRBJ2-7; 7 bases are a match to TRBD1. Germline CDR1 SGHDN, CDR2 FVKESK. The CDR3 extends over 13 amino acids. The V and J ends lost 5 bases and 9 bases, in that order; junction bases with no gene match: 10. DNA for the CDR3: TGTGCCAGCAGCGCCCGACAGGGTTCGGGGCAGTACTTC. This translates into CASSARQGSGQYF.